The 2 T cell receptor beta chains reported below all come from one sample, sequenced in a study of blood T cell repertoires in COVID-19. Profiling relied on immunoSEQ multiplex PCR, and the TCRdb table lists in-frame clones only, not all of them. The table includes a few hundred thousand clones, 88% detected once. Sequenced: peripheral blood. The origin of the receptors is a woman in her 30s with COVID-19, enrolled during active disease.

The V gene is TRBV6-4, the J gene TRBJ2-3, with 11 positions matching TRBD2. The CDR3 spans 16 residues. Germline CDR1 and CDR2: MRHNA and SNTAGT. J gave up 1 base and V 4 bases, and 4 bases lay outside the gene matches. In nucleotides, the CDR3 is TGTGCCAGCAGTGTATCGACTAGCGGGGGCACAGATACGCAGTATTTT. This encodes CASSVSTSGGTDTQYF.

CDR3 DNA sequence: TGCGCCAGCAGCCTCAGGGGGCGCGACACTGAAGCTTTCTTT. Its translation: CASSLRGRDTEAFF. This chain uses TRBV5-1 with TRBJ1-1; 8 bases align to TRBD1. This CDR3 has 14 residues. Germline loops: CDR1 SGHRS, CDR2 YFSETQ. With 4 bases clipped from V and 3 bases from J, the junction kept 5 bases outside the gene matches.